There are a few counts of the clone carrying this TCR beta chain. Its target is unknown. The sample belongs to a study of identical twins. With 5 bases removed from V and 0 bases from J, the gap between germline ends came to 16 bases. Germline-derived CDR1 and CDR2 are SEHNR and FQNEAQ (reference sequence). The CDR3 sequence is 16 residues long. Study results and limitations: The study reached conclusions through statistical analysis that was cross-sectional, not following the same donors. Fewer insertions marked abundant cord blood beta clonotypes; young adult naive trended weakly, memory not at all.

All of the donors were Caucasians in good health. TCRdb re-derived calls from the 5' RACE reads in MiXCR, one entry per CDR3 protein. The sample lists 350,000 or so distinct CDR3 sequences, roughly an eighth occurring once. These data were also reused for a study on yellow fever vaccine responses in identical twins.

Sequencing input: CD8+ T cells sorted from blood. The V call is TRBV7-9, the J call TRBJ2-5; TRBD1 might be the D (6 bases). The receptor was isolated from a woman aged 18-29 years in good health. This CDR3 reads CASSPVPGHNQETQYF. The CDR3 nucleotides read TGTGCCAGCAGCCCCGTTCCGGGACACAACCAAGAGACCCAGTACTTC.